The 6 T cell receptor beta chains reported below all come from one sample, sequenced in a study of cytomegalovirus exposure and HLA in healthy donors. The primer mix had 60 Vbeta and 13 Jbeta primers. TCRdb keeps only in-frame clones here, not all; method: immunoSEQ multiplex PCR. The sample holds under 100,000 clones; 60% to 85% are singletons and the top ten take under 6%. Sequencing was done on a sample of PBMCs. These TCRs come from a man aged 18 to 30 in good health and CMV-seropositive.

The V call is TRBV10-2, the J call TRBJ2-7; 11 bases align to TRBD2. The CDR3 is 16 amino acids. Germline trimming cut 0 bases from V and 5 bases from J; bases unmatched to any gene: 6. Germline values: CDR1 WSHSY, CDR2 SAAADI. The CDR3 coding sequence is TGCGCCAGCAGTGAGTCAATGGGACTAGCGGTTCACGAGCAGTACTTC. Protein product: CASSESMGLAVHEQYF.

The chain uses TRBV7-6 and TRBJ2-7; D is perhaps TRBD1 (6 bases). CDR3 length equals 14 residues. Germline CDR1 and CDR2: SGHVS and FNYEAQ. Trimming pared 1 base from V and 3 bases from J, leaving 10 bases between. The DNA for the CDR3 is TGTGCCAGCAGCTTAGACAGGGAGAGCTACGAGCAGTACTTC. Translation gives CASSLDRESYEQYF.

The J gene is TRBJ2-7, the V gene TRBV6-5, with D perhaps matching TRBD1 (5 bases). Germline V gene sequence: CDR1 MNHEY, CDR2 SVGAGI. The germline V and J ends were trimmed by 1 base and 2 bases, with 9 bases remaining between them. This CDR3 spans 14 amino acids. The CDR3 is CASSYFDRAYEQYF. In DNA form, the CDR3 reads TGTGCCAGCAGTTACTTCGACAGAGCCTACGAGCAGTACTTC.

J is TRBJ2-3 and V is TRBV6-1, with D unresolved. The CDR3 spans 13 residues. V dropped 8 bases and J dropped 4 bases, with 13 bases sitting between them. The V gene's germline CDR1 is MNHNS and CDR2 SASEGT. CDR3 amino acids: CASSPSQADTQYF. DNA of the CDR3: TGTGCCAGCTCCCCCTCCCAGGCAGATACGCAGTATTTT.

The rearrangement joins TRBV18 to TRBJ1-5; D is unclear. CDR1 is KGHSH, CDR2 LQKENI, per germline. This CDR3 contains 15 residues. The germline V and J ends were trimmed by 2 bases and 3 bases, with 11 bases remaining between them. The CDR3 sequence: CASSPIDIPNQPQHF. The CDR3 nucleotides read TGTGCCAGCTCACCAATAGACATACCCAATCAGCCCCAGCATTTT. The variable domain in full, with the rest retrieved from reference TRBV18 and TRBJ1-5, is NAGVMQNPRHLVRRRGQEARLRCSPMKGHSHVYWYRQLPEEGLKFMVYLQKENIIDESGMPKERFSAEFPKEGPSILRIQQVVRGDSAAYFCASSPIDIPNQPQHFGDGTRLSIL.

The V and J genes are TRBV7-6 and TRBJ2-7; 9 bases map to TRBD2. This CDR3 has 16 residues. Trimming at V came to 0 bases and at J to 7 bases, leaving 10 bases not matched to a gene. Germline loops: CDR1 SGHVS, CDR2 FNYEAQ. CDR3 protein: CASSLAAGGRAGEQYF. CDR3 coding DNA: TGTGCCAGCAGCTTAGCTGCGGGCGGGAGGGCGGGTGAGCAGTACTTC.